This TCR beta chain emerged from a study of cytomegalovirus exposure and HLA in healthy donors. General study findings and limits: V- and J-gene trimming of TCR beta was linked (in a later analysis) to a missense DCLRE1C variant. Reports credit the classifier with highly specific, highly sensitive diagnosis of cytomegalovirus status.

As concerns this clone: Its specificity is not known.

13 Jbeta primers and 60 Vbeta primers were used for the PCR. Here immunoSEQ multiplex PCR was the method, and the copy in TCRdb shows in-frame clones only, minus some. The sample lists about 120,000 clones; 60% to 85% were seen once. V was clipped by 4 bases and J by 1 base; unmatched bases: 10. This CDR3 contains 17 residues. Germline CDR1 and CDR2: SEHNR and FQNEAQ (reference sequence). The receptor comes from a woman younger than 35 in good health and CMV-seronegative. The specimen was PBMCs. The chain carries TRBV7-9 and TRBJ2-7; 10 bases are a match to TRBD2. CDR3 protein: CASSSLLASGGSYEQYF. In DNA, the CDR3 is TGTGCCAGCAGCTCCCTCCTCGCTAGCGGGGGTTCCTACGAGCAGTACTTC.